The clone carrying this T cell receptor (beta chain) was detected ten times or more. Its antigen remains unknown. This specimen belongs to a study of T cell repertoires in cytomegalovirus infection. TCRdb fed the reads into MiXCR, producing one record per CDR3 protein. The sample lists roughly 310,000 distinct CDR3 sequences, 25% to 35% seen once, with roughly 20% in the top ten. This CDR3 spans 14 amino acids. From germline, CDR1 is SGHNT and CDR2 YENEEA. Trimming removed 1 base from V and 0 bases from J, with 3 bases in between. Source: cultured PBMCs, taken from culture after CMV antigen stimulation. The chain is built from TRBV11-3 and TRBJ2-2; D is ambiguous. The clonotype originates from a human donor in good health (CMV status not recorded). Some clones in this sample may be carry-over from other donors' samples. In nucleotides, the CDR3 is TGTGCCAGCAGCTTAGTAGCGAACACCGGGGAGCTGTTTTTT. Protein: CASSLVANTGELFF.